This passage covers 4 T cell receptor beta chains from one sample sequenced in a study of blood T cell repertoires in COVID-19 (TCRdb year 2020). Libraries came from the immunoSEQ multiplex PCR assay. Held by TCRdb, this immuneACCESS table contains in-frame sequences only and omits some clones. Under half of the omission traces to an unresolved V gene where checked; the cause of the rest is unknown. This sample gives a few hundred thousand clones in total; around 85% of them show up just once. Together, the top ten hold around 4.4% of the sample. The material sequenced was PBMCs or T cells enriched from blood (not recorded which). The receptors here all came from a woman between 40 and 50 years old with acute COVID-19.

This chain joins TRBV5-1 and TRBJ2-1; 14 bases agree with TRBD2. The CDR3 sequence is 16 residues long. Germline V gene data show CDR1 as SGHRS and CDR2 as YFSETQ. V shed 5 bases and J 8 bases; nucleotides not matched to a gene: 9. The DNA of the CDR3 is TGCGCCAGCAGTAGGTATGGGACTAGCGGGGGAGATGAGCAGTTCTTC. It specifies CASSRYGTSGGDEQFF.

CDR3: CASSLYSGQGSPGYTF. The CDR3 bases are TGTGCCAGCAGCTTATACTCGGGACAGGGCTCTCCGGGCTACACCTTC. The chain employs TRBV7-2 and TRBJ1-2; 9 bases line up with TRBD1. The CDR3 runs 16 residues. CDR1 and CDR2 from the germline V gene are SGHTA and FQGNSA. Trimming cost V 2 bases and J 8 bases; bases outside gene matches: 12.

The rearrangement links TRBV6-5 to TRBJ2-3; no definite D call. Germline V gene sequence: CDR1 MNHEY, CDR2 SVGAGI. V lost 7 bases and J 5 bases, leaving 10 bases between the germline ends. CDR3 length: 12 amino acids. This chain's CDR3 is CASTTTGDTQYF. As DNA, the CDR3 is TGTGCCAGCACCACCACCGGAGATACGCAGTATTTT.

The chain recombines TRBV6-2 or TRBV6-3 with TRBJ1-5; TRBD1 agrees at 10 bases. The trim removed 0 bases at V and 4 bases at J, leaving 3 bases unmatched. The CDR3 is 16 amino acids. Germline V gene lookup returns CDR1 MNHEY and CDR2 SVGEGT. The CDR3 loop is CASSYSLDRGNQPQHF. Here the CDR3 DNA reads TGTGCCAGCAGTTACTCCCTGGACAGGGGGAATCAGCCCCAGCATTTT.